Shown below are 8 T cell receptor beta chains from a single sample sequenced in a study of blood T cell repertoires in COVID-19. Generated by immunoSEQ multiplex PCR, the TCRdb table keeps only in-frame clones and is missing some. The sample shows some 130,000 clones, more than 90% of them seen only once. The specimen was peripheral blood. The receptors derive from a man aged 60 to 75 with COVID-19, enrolled during active disease.

The J gene is TRBJ1-1, the V gene TRBV3-1 (or the pseudogene TRBV3-2); D possibly corresponds to TRBD1 (5 bases). The CDR3 spans 14 residues. The germline gives CDR1 LGHDT, CDR2 YNNKEL (reference sequence). Trimming cost V 4 bases and J 4 bases, with 13 bases left between them. CDR3 bases: TGTGCCAGCAGCCCGACTTCGGGGGGCACTGAAGCTTTCTTT. Protein sequence: CASSPTSGGTEAFF.

The chain joins TRBV4-2 to TRBJ2-7, with TRBD2 matching over 9 bases. The germline V gene has CDR1 LGHNA and CDR2 YNFKEQ. The CDR3 consists of 16 residues. The ends lost 1 base at V and 3 bases at J; junction bases unmatched: 7. CDR3 coding DNA: TGTGCCAGCAGCCAAGGGGTGGGTAGCGGGAGCTACGAGCAGTACTTC. This encodes CASSQGVGSGSYEQYF.

This sequence joins TRBV11-2 and TRBJ2-1; 9 bases are shared with TRBD2. In germline, CDR1 is SGHAT, CDR2 FQNNGV. There are 16 residues in the CDR3. Losses at the gene ends were 5 bases for V and 4 bases for J; bases not matched to a gene: 9. CDR3 sequence (DNA): TGTGCCAGCAGCACCTATAGCGGGAGATCGTACAATGAGCAGTTCTTC. Its translation: CASSTYSGRSYNEQFF.

The gene calls are TRBV28 and TRBJ1-2; D unclear. Germline V CDR1 and CDR2: MDHEN, SYDVKM. This CDR3 has 10 amino acids. V was shortened by 3 bases and J by 6 bases, with 2 bases between the two germline ends. CDR3 in DNA: TGTGCCAGCAGTTTTAATGGCTACACCTTC. Protein: CASSFNGYTF.

V is TRBV7-8 and J is TRBJ2-3; maybe TRBD2 (6 bases). Per germline, CDR1 SGHVS and CDR2 FQNEAQ. This CDR3 region has 15 residues. V lost 5 bases to trimming and J lost 6 bases, with 18 bases between them. CDR3 in DNA: TGTGCCAGCAGCACGGGACTCCTTAGCGAGGATACGCAGTATTTT. It encodes CASSTGLLSEDTQYF.

This clone was found a few times. The V and J genes are TRBV28 and TRBJ2-7; possibly TRBD2 for D (6 bases). The germline V gene encodes CDR1 MDHEN and CDR2 SYDVKM. This CDR3 spans 13 amino acids. Trimming left V 5 bases short and J 3 bases short, with 11 bases between. The CDR3 is CASSGRRGYEQYF. The CDR3 coding sequence is TGTGCCAGCAGTGGGCGGAGGGGCTACGAGCAGTACTTC.

This chain links TRBV11-3 with TRBJ2-3, with 8 nucleotides matching TRBD2. V lost 5 bases, J lost 2 bases, and 3 bases stayed unmatched. This CDR3 has 14 residues. Germline loops: CDR1 SGHNT, CDR2 YENEEA. The CDR3, as DNA: TGTGCCAGCAGCCTAGCGGGTACCACAGATACGCAGTATTTT. It specifies CASSLAGTTDTQYF.

V is TRBV5-4 and J is TRBJ2-7; 11 nucleotides agree with TRBD2. Germline V CDR1 and CDR2: SGHNT, YYREEE (reference sequence). CDR3 length equals 16 residues. V trimming: 3 bases; J trimming: 1 base; junction bases outside the gene matches: 6. CDR3 region: CASSYELAGESYEQYF. The CDR3 DNA sequence: TGTGCCAGCAGCTACGAACTAGCGGGAGAATCCTACGAGCAGTACTTC.